A selection of T cell receptor beta chains follows, all from one sample in a study of regulatory T cells in long-lasting Graves disease. TCRdb called the multiplex PCR reads again in MiXCR, with one record for every CDR3 protein. The sample has a few hundred thousand distinct CDR3 sequences; approximately 15% are singletons. This sample was also put to use in a study of T cells in Graves' hyperthyroidism and ophthalmopathy.

The sample consisted of peripheral blood mononuclear cells (PBMCs), taken at new diagnosis, from a patient treated with antithyroid drugs. The receptors stem from a man aged 35 to 55 with Graves disease. Both conserved end residues are part of each CDR3. D genes are given only for firm matches. Only some rows state a clone size, as once, few, many or a class for expanded clones.

cdr3_aa: CASSLVSGPSTDTQYF
cdr3_nt: TGTGCCAGCAGCTTAGTCTCGGGTCCCAGCACAGATACGCAGTATTTT
v_call: TRBV7-6
d_call: -
j_call: TRBJ2-3
clone_size: -
cdr3_length: 16

cdr3_aa: CASSPPGRVYEQYF
cdr3_nt: TGTGCCAGCTCACCGCCCGGCAGGGTCTACGAGCAGTACTTC
v_call: TRBV18
d_call: -
j_call: TRBJ2-7
clone_size: many
cdr3_length: 14

cdr3_aa: CASSLQGGTQPQHF
cdr3_nt: TGCGCCAGCAGCTTGCAGGGGGGAACTCAGCCCCAGCATTTT
v_call: TRBV5-1
d_call: TRBD1
j_call: TRBJ1-5
clone_size: many
cdr3_length: 14

cdr3_aa: CASSFRDGTYEQYF
cdr3_nt: TGCGCCAGCAGCTTCCGGGACGGCACCTACGAGCAGTACTTC
v_call: TRBV5-1
d_call: -
j_call: TRBJ2-7
clone_size: many
cdr3_length: 14

cdr3_aa: CASSRDPGQRDGYTF
cdr3_nt: TGTGCCAGCAGTCGTGATCCGGGACAGAGGGATGGCTACACCTTC
v_call: TRBV28
d_call: TRBD1
j_call: TRBJ1-2
clone_size: many
cdr3_length: 15

cdr3_aa: CSAEDREAYEQYF
cdr3_nt: TGCAGTGCGGAGGACAGGGAGGCCTACGAGCAGTACTTC
v_call: TRBV20-1
d_call: TRBD1
j_call: TRBJ2-7
clone_size: many
cdr3_length: 13

cdr3_aa: CASSKLNLTGWLHEQYF
cdr3_nt: TGCGCCAGCAGCAAACTAAACCTGACAGGGTGGCTCCACGAGCAGTACTTC
v_call: TRBV5-1
d_call: TRBD1
j_call: TRBJ2-7
clone_size: many
cdr3_length: 17

cdr3_aa: CASSLKGEHTGANVLTF
cdr3_nt: TGTGCCAGCAGTTTAAAGGGGGAGCACACTGGGGCCAACGTCCTGACTTTC
v_call: TRBV28
d_call: -
j_call: TRBJ2-6
clone_size: many
cdr3_length: 17

cdr3_aa: CATPGPTGELFF
cdr3_nt: TGTGCCACCCCCGGACCCACCGGGGAGCTGTTTTTT
v_call: TRBV15
d_call: -
j_call: TRBJ2-2
clone_size: -
cdr3_length: 12

cdr3_aa: CASSLGVSTTDTQYF
cdr3_nt: TGTGCCAGCAGCTTAGGGGTTTCAACCACAGATACGCAGTATTTT
v_call: TRBV7-2
d_call: -
j_call: TRBJ2-3
clone_size: many
cdr3_length: 15

cdr3_aa: CASSPPGQLFIYGYTF
cdr3_nt: TGTGCCAGCAGTCCTCCGGGACAGCTTTTTATCTATGGCTACACCTTC
v_call: TRBV7-2
d_call: TRBD1
j_call: TRBJ1-2
clone_size: few
cdr3_length: 16

cdr3_aa: CASSWGNGNTEAFF
cdr3_nt: TGTGCCAGCAGTTGGGGTAACGGGAACACTGAAGCTTTCTTT
v_call: TRBV6-2/TRBV6-3
d_call: -
j_call: TRBJ1-1
clone_size: -
cdr3_length: 14

cdr3_aa: CASSYLGGGGTDTQYF
cdr3_nt: TGTGCCAGCAGTTACCTCGGCGGGGGGGGGACAGATACGCAGTATTTT
v_call: TRBV6-5
d_call: TRBD2
j_call: TRBJ2-3
clone_size: many
cdr3_length: 16

cdr3_aa: CASSFGVVGEKLFF
cdr3_nt: TGTGCCAGCAGTTTCGGGGTAGTAGGCGAAAAACTGTTTTTT
v_call: TRBV12-3/TRBV12-4
d_call: -
j_call: TRBJ1-4
clone_size: many
cdr3_length: 14

cdr3_aa: CSVGAFAYEQYF
cdr3_nt: TGCAGCGTAGGGGCTTTCGCCTACGAGCAGTACTTC
v_call: TRBV29-1
d_call: -
j_call: TRBJ2-7
clone_size: -
cdr3_length: 12

cdr3_aa: CASSPNTGRNNEQFF
cdr3_nt: TGTGCCAGCAGCCCCAATACCGGAAGAAACAATGAGCAGTTCTTC
v_call: TRBV7-3
d_call: -
j_call: TRBJ2-1
clone_size: many
cdr3_length: 15

cdr3_aa: CASRMNLQGRTDTQYF
cdr3_nt: TGTGCCAGCAGGATGAATCTACAGGGAAGGACAGATACGCAGTATTTT
v_call: TRBV12-3/TRBV12-4
d_call: -
j_call: TRBJ2-3
clone_size: many
cdr3_length: 16

cdr3_aa: CASSYQGGLDEQYF
cdr3_nt: TGTGCCAGCAGTTACCAAGGGGGGCTTGACGAGCAGTACTTC
v_call: TRBV6-2/TRBV6-3
d_call: -
j_call: TRBJ2-7
clone_size: few
cdr3_length: 14

cdr3_aa: CASSLAGTSGGASYNEQFF
cdr3_nt: TGCGCCAGCAGCTTGGCCGGGACTAGCGGGGGGGCCAGCTACAATGAGCAGTTCTTC
v_call: TRBV5-1
d_call: TRBD2
j_call: TRBJ2-1
clone_size: few
cdr3_length: 19

cdr3_aa: CASSLGGGRPYNEQFF
cdr3_nt: TGTGCCAGCAGCTTGGGTGGGGGGCGGCCCTACAATGAGCAGTTCTTC
v_call: TRBV5-6
d_call: -
j_call: TRBJ2-1
clone_size: -
cdr3_length: 16

cdr3_aa: CASSLGGGSVEQYF
cdr3_nt: TGTGCCAGCAGCTTGGGTGGAGGGTCCGTCGAGCAGTACTTC
v_call: TRBV5-4
d_call: -
j_call: TRBJ2-7
clone_size: many
cdr3_length: 14

cdr3_aa: CASSLASGVGSPLHF
cdr3_nt: TGCGCCAGCAGCTTGGCTTCAGGGGTCGGTTCACCCCTCCACTTT
v_call: TRBV5-1
d_call: -
j_call: TRBJ1-6
clone_size: -
cdr3_length: 15

cdr3_aa: CSGAWGEETQYF
cdr3_nt: TGCAGCGGCGCGTGGGGGGAAGAGACCCAGTACTTC
v_call: TRBV29-1
d_call: -
j_call: TRBJ2-5
clone_size: -
cdr3_length: 12

cdr3_aa: CASSLNGGQFF
cdr3_nt: TGTGCCAGCAGCCTCAACGGGGGGCAGTTCTTC
v_call: TRBV9
d_call: -
j_call: TRBJ2-1
clone_size: -
cdr3_length: 11

cdr3_aa: CASSRSMTGSNEKLFF
cdr3_nt: TGTGCCAGCTCCCGATCGATGACAGGAAGTAATGAAAAACTGTTTTTT
v_call: TRBV18
d_call: -
j_call: TRBJ1-4
clone_size: few
cdr3_length: 16

cdr3_aa: CASSRDRASYEQYF
cdr3_nt: TGTGCCAGCAGCCGGGACAGGGCCTCCTACGAGCAGTACTTC
v_call: TRBV2
d_call: TRBD1
j_call: TRBJ2-7
clone_size: many
cdr3_length: 14

cdr3_aa: CSAPRDRSTDTQYF
cdr3_nt: TGCAGTGCCCCCCGGGACAGGAGCACAGATACGCAGTATTTT
v_call: TRBV20-1
d_call: TRBD1
j_call: TRBJ2-3
clone_size: many
cdr3_length: 14

cdr3_aa: CASSKTRNTGELFF
cdr3_nt: TGTGCCAGCAGTAAGACTAGAAACACCGGGGAGCTGTTTTTT
v_call: TRBV6-2/TRBV6-3
d_call: -
j_call: TRBJ2-2
clone_size: -
cdr3_length: 14

cdr3_aa: CSARVSTTRRFYTF
cdr3_nt: TGCAGTGCTAGAGTTTCTACAACTCGGAGGTTCTACACCTTC
v_call: TRBV20-1
d_call: -
j_call: TRBJ1-2
clone_size: many
cdr3_length: 14